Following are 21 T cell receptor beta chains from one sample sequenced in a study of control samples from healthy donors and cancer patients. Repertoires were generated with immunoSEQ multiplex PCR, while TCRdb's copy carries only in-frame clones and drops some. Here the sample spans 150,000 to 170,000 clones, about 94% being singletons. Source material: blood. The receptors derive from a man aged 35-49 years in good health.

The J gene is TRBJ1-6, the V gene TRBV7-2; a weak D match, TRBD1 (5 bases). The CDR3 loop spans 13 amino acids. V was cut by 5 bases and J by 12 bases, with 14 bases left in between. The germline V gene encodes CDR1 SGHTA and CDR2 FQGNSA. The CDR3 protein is CASSPGTGLPLHF. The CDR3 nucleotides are TGTGCCAGCAGCCCCGGGACGGGACTACCCCTCCACTTT. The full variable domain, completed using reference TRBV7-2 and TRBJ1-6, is GAGVSQSPSNKVTEKGKDVELRCDPISGHTALYWYRQSLGQGLEFLIYFQGNSAPDKSGLPSDRFSAERTGGSVSTLTIQRTQQEDSAVYLCASSPGTGLPLHFGNGTRLTVT.

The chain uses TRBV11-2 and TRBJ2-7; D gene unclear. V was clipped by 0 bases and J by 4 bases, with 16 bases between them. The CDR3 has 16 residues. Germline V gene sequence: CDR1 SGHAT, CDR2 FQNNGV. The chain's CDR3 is CASSLDLQLTTYEQYF. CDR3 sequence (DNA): TGTGCCAGCAGCTTAGATCTCCAACTTACTACGTACGAGCAGTACTTC.

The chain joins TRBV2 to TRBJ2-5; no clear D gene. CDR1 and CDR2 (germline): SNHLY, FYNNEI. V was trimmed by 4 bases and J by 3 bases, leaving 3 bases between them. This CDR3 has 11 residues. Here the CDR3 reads CASSVKETQYF. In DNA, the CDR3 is TGTGCCAGCAGTGTAAAAGAGACCCAGTACTTC.

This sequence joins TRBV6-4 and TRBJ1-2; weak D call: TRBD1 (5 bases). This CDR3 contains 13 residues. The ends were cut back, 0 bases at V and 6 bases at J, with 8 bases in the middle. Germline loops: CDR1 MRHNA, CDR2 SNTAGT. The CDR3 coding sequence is TGTGCCAGCAGTGACTCGGGGGGGAATGGCTACACCTTC. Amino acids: CASSDSGGNGYTF.

As DNA, the CDR3 is TGCGCCAGCAGCCAAGATCGGAAGACTAGCGGGGGGCCTTCCTACAATGAGCAGTTCTTC. This encodes CASSQDRKTSGGPSYNEQFF. This chain joins TRBV4-3 and TRBJ2-1; TRBD2 matches at 13 bases. The CDR3 contains 20 residues. V shed 0 bases and J 1 base; nucleotides not matched to a gene: 9. Looked up from germline, CDR1 is LGHNA and CDR2 is YSLEER.

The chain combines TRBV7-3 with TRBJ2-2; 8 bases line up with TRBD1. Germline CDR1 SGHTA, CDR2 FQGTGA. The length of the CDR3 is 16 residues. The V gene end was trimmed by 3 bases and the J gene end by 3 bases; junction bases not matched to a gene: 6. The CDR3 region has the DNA TGTGCCAGCAGCTTTGGCAGGGGGCTTCACACCGGGGAGCTGTTTTTT. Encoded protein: CASSFGRGLHTGELFF.

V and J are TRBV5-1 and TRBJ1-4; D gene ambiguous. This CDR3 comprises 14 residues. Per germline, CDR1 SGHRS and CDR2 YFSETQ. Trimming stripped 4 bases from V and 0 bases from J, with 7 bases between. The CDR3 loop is CASSVGATNEKLFF. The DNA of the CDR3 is TGCGCCAGCAGCGTGGGTGCAACTAATGAAAAACTGTTTTTT.

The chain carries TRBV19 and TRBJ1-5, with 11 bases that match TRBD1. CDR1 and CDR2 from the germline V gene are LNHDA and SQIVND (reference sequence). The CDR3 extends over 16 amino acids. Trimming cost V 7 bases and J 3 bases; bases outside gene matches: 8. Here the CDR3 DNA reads TGTGCCAGTACCACAGGGACAGGGGGATTCAATCAGCCCCAGCATTTT. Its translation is CASTTGTGGFNQPQHF.

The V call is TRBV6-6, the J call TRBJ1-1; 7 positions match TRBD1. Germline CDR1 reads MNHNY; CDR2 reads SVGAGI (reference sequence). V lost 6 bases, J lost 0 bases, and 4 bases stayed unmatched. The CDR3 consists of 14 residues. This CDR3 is CASSRGELNTEAFF. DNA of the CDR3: TGTGCCAGCAGCAGGGGGGAGTTGAACACTGAAGCTTTCTTT.

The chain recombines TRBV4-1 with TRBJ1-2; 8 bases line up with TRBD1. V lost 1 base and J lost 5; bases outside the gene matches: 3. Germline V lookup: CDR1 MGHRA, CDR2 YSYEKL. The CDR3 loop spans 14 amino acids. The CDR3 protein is CASSQAQGAYGYTF. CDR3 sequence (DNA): TGCGCCAGCAGCCAAGCCCAGGGGGCGTATGGCTACACCTTC.

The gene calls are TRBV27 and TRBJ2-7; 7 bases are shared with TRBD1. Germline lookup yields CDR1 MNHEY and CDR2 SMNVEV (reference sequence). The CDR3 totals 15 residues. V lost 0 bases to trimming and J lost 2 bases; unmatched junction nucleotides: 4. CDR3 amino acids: CASSLSGTAPYEQYF. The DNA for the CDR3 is TGTGCCAGCAGTTTATCGGGGACAGCCCCCTACGAGCAGTACTTC.

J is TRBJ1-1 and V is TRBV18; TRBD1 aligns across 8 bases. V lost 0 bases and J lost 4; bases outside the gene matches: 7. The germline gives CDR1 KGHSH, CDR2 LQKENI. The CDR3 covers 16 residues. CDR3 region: CASSPPKPGGGTEAFF. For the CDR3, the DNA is TGTGCCAGCTCACCACCCAAACCAGGGGGCGGCACTGAAGCTTTCTTT.

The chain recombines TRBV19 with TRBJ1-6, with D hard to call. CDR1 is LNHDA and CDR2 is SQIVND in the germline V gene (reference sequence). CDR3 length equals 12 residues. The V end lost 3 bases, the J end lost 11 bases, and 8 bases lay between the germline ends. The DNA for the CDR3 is TGTGCCAGTAGTATGGGGAGGACACCCCTCCACTTT. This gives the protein CASSMGRTPLHF. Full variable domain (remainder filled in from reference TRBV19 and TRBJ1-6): DGGITQSPKYLFRKEGQNVTLSCEQNLNHDAMYWYRQDPGQGLRLIYYSQIVNDFQKGDIAEGYSVSREKKESFPLTVTSAQKNPTAFYLCASSMGRTPLHFGNGTRLTVT.

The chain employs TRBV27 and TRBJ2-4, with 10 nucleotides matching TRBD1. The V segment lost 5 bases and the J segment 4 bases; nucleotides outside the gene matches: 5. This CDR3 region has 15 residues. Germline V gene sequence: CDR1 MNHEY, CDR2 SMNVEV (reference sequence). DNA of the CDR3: TGTGCCAGCAGTCGTCCGGGACAGGGGAAAAACATTCAGTACTTC. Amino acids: CASSRPGQGKNIQYF.

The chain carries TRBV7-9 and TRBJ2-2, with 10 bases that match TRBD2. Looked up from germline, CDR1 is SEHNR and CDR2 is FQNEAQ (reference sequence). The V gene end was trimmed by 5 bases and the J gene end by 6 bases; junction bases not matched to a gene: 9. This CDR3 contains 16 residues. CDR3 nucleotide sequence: TGTGCCAGCAGCCCTCGGACTAGCGGATTTTCCGGGGAGCTGTTTTTT. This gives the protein CASSPRTSGFSGELFF. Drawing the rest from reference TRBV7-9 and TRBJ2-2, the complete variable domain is DTGVSQNPRHKITKRGQNVTFRCDPISEHNRLYWYRQTLGQGPEFLTYFQNEAQLEKSRLLSDRFSAERPKGSFSTLEIQRTEQGDSAMYLCASSPRTSGFSGELFFGEGSRLTVL.

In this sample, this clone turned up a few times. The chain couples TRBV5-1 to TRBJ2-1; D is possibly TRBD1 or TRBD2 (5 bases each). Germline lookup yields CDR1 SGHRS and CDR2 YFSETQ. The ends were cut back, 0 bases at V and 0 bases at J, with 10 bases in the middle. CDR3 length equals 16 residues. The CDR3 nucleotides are TGCGCCAGCAGCTTGGGAGGGGCCGTCTCCTACAATGAGCAGTTCTTC. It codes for CASSLGGAVSYNEQFF.

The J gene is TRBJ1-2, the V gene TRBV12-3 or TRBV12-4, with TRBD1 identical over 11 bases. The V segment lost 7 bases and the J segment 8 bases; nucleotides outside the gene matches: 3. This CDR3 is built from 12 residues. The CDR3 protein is CASTRTGGGYTF. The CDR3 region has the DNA TGTGCCAGCACTCGGACAGGGGGCGGCTACACCTTC.

The CDR3 DNA is TGTGCCAGCAGCTTAGAAGGTCTTGGGGCCAACGTCCTGACTTTC. Translating gives CASSLEGLGANVLTF. The gene calls are TRBV7-8 and TRBJ2-6, with unresolved D. Germline V gene data show CDR1 as SGHVS and CDR2 as FQNEAQ. Deletions cut 1 base from V and 3 bases from J, with 7 bases between. The length of the CDR3 is 15 residues.

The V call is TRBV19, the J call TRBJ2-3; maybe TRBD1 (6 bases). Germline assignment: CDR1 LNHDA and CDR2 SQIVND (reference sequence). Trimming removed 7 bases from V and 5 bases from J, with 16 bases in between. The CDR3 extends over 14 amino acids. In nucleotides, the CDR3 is TGTGCCAGTACTTGGACAGCCGGAGGAGATACGCAGTATTTT. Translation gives CASTWTAGGDTQYF.

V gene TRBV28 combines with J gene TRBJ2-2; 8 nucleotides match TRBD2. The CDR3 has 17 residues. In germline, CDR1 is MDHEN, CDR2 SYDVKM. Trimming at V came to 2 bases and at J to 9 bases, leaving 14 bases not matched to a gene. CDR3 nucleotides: TGTGCCAGCAGTTTACACTCTAGCCCGGGGGGGTACAGGGAGCTGTTTTTT. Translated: CASSLHSSPGGYRELFF.

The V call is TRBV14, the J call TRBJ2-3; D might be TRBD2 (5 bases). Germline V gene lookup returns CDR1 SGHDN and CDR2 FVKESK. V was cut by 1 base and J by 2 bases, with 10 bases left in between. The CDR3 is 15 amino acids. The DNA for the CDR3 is TGTGCCAGCAGCCAAGTGAGCGGCTACACAGATACGCAGTATTTT. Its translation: CASSQVSGYTDTQYF.